This T cell receptor beta chain appears in the sequencing data of a study of T cell repertoires in cytomegalovirus infection. TCRdb analysed the reads with MiXCR anew, one entry per CDR3 protein. The repertoire holds about 200,000 distinct CDR3 sequences, less than 9.5% seen once, with approximately 4.2% in the top ten. The germline CDR1 and CDR2 sequences are SEHNR and FQNEAQ (reference sequence). The CDR3 length is 13 residues. The V segment lost 5 bases and the J segment 14 bases; nucleotides outside the gene matches: 9. The chain carries TRBV7-9 and TRBJ2-4; 10 bases are a match to TRBD1. Sequences were obtained from PBMCs. The clonotype originates from a human donor in good health (CMV status not recorded). Some clones in this sample may be carry-over from other donors' samples. CDR3: CASSRGTGDSKYF. CDR3 coding DNA: TGTGCCAGCAGCAGAGGGACAGGGGATTCAAAGTACTTC.